These T cell receptor beta chains were read from a single sample in a study of cytomegalovirus exposure and HLA in healthy donors. Produced via immunoSEQ multiplex PCR; TCRdb's table is partial and in-frame only. The table lists about 140,000 clones, roughly three quarters of them singletons. The sample consisted of PBMCs. The origin of the receptors is a man between 60 and 75 years old in good health and CMV-seronegative. Both conserved end residues are part of each CDR3. Fields, in order: J gene, D gene, V gene, clone size, CDR3 protein, CDR3 DNA. The D gene is left open where the match is weak. For some rows the clone size is stated as once, few or many, or as a class when expanded; others skip it.

j_gene: TRBJ1-1; d_gene: TRBD1; v_gene: TRBV4-2; abundance: NA; CDR3aa: CASSPDRGLSNTEAFF; CDR3nt: TGTGCCAGCAGCCCCGACAGGGGGCTATCGAACACTGAAGCTTTCTTT
j_gene: TRBJ2-1; d_gene: TRBD2; v_gene: TRBV5-1; abundance: few; CDR3aa: CASSLAAGRENEQFF; CDR3nt: TGCGCCAGCAGCTTGGCGGCAGGGAGGGAGAATGAGCAGTTCTTC
j_gene: TRBJ1-1; d_gene: NA; v_gene: TRBV5-6; abundance: NA; CDR3aa: CASSTGRNTEAFF; CDR3nt: TGTGCCAGCAGCACAGGGAGGAACACTGAAGCTTTCTTT
j_gene: TRBJ1-4; d_gene: NA; v_gene: TRBV6-6; abundance: NA; CDR3aa: CASSPTGSANEKLFF; CDR3nt: TGTGCCAGCAGTCCAACAGGGAGCGCTAATGAAAAACTGTTTTTT
j_gene: TRBJ2-7; d_gene: TRBD2; v_gene: TRBV5-1; abundance: few; CDR3aa: CASSGTSGNYEQYF; CDR3nt: TGCGCCAGCAGCGGGACTAGCGGGAACTACGAGCAGTACTTC
j_gene: TRBJ2-1; d_gene: TRBD2; v_gene: TRBV6-5; abundance: NA; CDR3aa: CASTPELAGFNEQFF; CDR3nt: TGTGCCAGCACCCCCGAACTAGCGGGTTTCAATGAGCAGTTCTTC
j_gene: TRBJ2-3; d_gene: NA; v_gene: TRBV23-1; abundance: few; CDR3aa: CASSQVGDSKEGDTDTQYF; CDR3nt: TGCGCCAGCAGTCAAGTAGGGGACTCCAAGGAAGGGGACACAGATACGCAGTATTTT
j_gene: TRBJ2-7; d_gene: TRBD2; v_gene: TRBV30; abundance: NA; CDR3aa: CAWSEGTSGRLEQYF; CDR3nt: TGTGCCTGGAGTGAAGGGACTAGCGGGAGGCTCGAGCAGTACTTC
j_gene: TRBJ1-2; d_gene: TRBD1; v_gene: TRBV11-2; abundance: NA; CDR3aa: CASSSLTGGMGGYTF; CDR3nt: TGTGCCAGCAGCTCATTGACAGGGGGAATGGGGGGCTACACCTTC
j_gene: TRBJ2-2; d_gene: TRBD2; v_gene: TRBV5-1; abundance: NA; CDR3aa: CAGSPTSGFTGELFF; CDR3nt: TGCGCCGGATCCCCGACTAGCGGGTTTACCGGGGAGCTGTTTTTT
j_gene: TRBJ2-5; d_gene: NA; v_gene: TRBV6-1; abundance: NA; CDR3aa: CASDRWRETQYF; CDR3nt: TGTGCCAGTGATCGGTGGCGGGAGACCCAGTACTTC
j_gene: TRBJ2-2; d_gene: TRBD2; v_gene: TRBV9; abundance: NA; CDR3aa: CASSVARLAGGGTGELFF; CDR3nt: TGTGCCAGCAGCGTAGCCCGGCTAGCGGGGGGAGGCACCGGGGAGCTGTTTTTT
j_gene: TRBJ1-6; d_gene: NA; v_gene: TRBV11-2; abundance: few; CDR3aa: CASSPRWPGVDSYNSPLHF; CDR3nt: TGTGCCAGCAGCCCCCGATGGCCCGGGGTAGACTCCTATAATTCACCCCTCCACTTT
j_gene: TRBJ2-3; d_gene: NA; v_gene: TRBV5-1; abundance: NA; CDR3aa: CASSLLRGTDTQYF; CDR3nt: TGCGCCAGCAGCCTCCTGCGGGGCACAGATACGCAGTATTTT
j_gene: TRBJ2-7; d_gene: TRBD1; v_gene: TRBV19; abundance: once; CDR3aa: CASSQGQGVEQYF; CDR3nt: TGTGCCAGTAGCCAAGGACAGGGCGTCGAGCAGTACTTC
j_gene: TRBJ1-1; d_gene: TRBD1; v_gene: TRBV6-5; abundance: NA; CDR3aa: CASSYDYRDREDQAFF; CDR3nt: TGTGCCAGCAGTTACGATTACCGGGACAGGGAAGATCAAGCTTTCTTT
j_gene: TRBJ1-4; d_gene: TRBD1; v_gene: TRBV7-8; abundance: NA; CDR3aa: CASSSYRGRATNEKLFF; CDR3nt: TGTGCCAGCAGCTCCTACAGGGGGCGCGCAACTAATGAAAAACTGTTTTTT